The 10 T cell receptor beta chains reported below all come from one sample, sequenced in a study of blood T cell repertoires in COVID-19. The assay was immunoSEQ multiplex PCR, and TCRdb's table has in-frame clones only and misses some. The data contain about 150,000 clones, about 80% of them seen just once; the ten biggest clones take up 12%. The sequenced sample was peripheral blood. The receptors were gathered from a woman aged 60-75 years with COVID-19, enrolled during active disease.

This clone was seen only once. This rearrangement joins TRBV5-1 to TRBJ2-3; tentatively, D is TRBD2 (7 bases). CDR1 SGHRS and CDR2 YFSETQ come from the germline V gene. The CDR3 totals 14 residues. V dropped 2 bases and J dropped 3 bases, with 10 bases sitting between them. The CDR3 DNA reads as TGCGCCAGCAGCTTCGAGGGGGGGACAGATACGCAGTATTTT. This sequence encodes CASSFEGGTDTQYF.

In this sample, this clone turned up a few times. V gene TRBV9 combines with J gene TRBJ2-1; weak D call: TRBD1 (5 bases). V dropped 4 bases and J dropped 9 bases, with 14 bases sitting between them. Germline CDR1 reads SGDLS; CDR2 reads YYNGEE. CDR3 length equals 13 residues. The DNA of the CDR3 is TGTGCCAGCAGCACAACTACAGGTAGTGAGCAGTTCTTC. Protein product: CASSTTTGSEQFF.

The CDR3: CATSRDITGYQETQYF. Here the CDR3 DNA reads TGTGCCACCAGCAGAGACATTACAGGGTACCAAGAGACCCAGTACTTC. The chain recombines TRBV15 with TRBJ2-5; D perhaps matches TRBD1 (6 bases). V dropped 0 bases and J dropped 0 bases, with 11 bases sitting between them. Germline V lookup: CDR1 LNHNV, CDR2 YYDKDF (reference sequence). The CDR3 covers 16 residues.

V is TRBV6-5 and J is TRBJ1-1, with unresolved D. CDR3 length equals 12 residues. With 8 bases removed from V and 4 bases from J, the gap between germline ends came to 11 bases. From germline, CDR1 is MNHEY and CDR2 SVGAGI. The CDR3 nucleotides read TGTGCCAGCGCCAAACGAGGCACTGAAGCTTTCTTT. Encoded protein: CASAKRGTEAFF.

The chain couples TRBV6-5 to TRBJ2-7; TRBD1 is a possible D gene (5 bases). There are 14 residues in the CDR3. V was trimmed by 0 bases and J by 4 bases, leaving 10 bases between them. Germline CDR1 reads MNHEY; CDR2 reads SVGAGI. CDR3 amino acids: CASSYSRQSYEQYV. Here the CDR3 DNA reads TGTGCCAGCAGTTACTCGAGACAGAGTTACGAGCAGTACGTC.

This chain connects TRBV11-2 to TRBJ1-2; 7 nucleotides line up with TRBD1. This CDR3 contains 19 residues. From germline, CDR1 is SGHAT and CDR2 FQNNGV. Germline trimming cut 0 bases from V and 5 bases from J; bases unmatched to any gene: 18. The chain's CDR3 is CASSLDRTGLRVEHYGYTF. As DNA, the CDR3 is TGTGCCAGCAGCTTAGATAGGACAGGATTAAGGGTTGAACATTATGGCTACACCTTC.

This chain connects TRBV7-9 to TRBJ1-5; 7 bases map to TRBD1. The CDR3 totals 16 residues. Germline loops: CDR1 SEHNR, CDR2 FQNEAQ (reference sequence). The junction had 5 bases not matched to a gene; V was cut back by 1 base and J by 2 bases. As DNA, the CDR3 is TGTGCCAGCAGCTTAGGGGCAGGGGGACGCAATCAGCCCCAGCATTTT. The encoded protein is CASSLGAGGRNQPQHF.

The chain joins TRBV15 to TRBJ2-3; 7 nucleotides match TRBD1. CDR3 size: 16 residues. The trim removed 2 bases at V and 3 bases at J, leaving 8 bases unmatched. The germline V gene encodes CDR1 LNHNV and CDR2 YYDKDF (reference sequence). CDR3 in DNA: TGTGCCACCAGCAGACTTGGTGGGACAGTGACAGATACGCAGTATTTT. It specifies CATSRLGGTVTDTQYF.

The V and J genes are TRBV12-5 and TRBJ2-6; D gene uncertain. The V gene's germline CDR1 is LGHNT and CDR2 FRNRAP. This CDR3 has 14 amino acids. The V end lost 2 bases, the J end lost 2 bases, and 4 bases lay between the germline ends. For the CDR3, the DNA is TGTGCTAGTGGTTTGTCAGCTGGGGCCAACGTCCTGACTTTC. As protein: CASGLSAGANVLTF.

CDR3 nucleotides: TGCGCCAGCAGCTTGGGGGACAGGGGGAGCGAAAAACTGTTTTTT. This gives the protein CASSLGDRGSEKLFF. This chain uses TRBV5-1 with TRBJ1-4, with 11 bases lining up with TRBD1. Germline-derived CDR1 and CDR2 are SGHRS and YFSETQ. The V gene end was trimmed by 0 bases and the J gene end by 8 bases; junction bases not matched to a gene: 3. The CDR3 runs to 15 residues. Full variable domain (remainder filled in from reference TRBV5-1 and TRBJ1-4): KAGVTQTPRYLIKTRGQQVTLSCSPISGHRSVSWYQQTPGQGLQFLFEYFSETQRNKGNFPGRFSGRQFSNSRSEMNVSTLELGDSALYLCASSLGDRGSEKLFFGSGTQLSVL.